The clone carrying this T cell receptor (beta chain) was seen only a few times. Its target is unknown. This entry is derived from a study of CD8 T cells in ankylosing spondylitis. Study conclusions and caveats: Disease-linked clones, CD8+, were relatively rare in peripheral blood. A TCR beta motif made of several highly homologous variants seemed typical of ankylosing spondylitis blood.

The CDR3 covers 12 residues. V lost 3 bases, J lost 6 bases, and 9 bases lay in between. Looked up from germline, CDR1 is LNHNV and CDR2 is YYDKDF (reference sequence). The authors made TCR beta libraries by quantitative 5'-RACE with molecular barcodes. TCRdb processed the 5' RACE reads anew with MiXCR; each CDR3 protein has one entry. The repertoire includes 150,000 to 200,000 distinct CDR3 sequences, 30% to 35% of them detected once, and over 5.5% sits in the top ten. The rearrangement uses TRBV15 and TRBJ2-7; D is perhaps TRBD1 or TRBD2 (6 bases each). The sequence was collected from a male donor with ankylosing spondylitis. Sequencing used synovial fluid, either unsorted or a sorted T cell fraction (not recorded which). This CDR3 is CATSSRGREQYF. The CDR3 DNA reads TGTGCCACCAGCAGCCGGGGGCGCGAGCAGTACTTC.